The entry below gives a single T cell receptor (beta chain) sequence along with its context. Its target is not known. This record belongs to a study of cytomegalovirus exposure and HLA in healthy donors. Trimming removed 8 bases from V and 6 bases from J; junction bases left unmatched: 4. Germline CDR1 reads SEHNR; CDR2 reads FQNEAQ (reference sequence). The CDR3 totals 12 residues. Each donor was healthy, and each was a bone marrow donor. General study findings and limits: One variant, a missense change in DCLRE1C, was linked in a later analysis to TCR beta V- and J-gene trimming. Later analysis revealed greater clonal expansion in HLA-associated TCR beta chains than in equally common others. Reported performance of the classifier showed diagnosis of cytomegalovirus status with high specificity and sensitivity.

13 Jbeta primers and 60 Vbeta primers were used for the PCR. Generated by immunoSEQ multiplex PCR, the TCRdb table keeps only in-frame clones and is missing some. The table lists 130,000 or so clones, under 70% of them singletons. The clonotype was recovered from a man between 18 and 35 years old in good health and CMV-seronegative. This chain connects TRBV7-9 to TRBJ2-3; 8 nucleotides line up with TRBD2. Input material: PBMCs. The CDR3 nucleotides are TGTGCCAGCGGACGGGGGGGGGATACGCAGTATTTT. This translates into CASGRGGDTQYF.